Listed below are T cell receptor beta chains from one sample, sequenced in a study of cytomegalovirus exposure and HLA in healthy donors. The repertoire was sequenced with immunoSEQ multiplex PCR; TCRdb's copy has only in-frame clones and lacks some. The data hold about 180,000 clones, with about 80% observed a single time. Sequencing was done on a sample of PBMCs. Every receptor here comes from a man in his forties or fifties in good health and CMV-seronegative. Both conserved end residues are trimmed from each CDR3.

v_call	cdr3_aa
TRBV6-1	ASSIHRDVGTEAF
TRBV30	AWRMTGRGNTIY
TRBV14	ASSQPTPPYEQY
TRBV28	ASSLDRGRGYT
TRBV5-4	ASSLGGAGLTDTQY
TRBV30	AWTPGQANYGYT
TRBV7-9	ASSFPHSSPLH
TRBV5-6	ASSLFQATDTQY
TRBV6-6	ASRREQGDKGNIQY
TRBV7-2	ASSLGLATGELF
TRBV7-2	ASSPDRTSEAF
TRBV15	ATSRGSAGETQY
TRBV7-9	ASSLVGRGEETQY
TRBV28	ASSLGASGFYNEQF
TRBV7-3	ASSPHRDSYNEQF
TRBV7-2	ASSFSPMAGGQETQY
TRBV9	ASSVRLALAGELF
TRBV6-1	ASSAWRGLNTEAF
TRBV27	ASRNDMNTEAF
TRBV15	ATSRGPLLVAGIGNEQF
TRBV6-5	ASSYGTGSGANVLT
TRBV11-2	ASSQLAGVATGELF
TRBV10-3	AISDGGTYYGYT
TRBV30	AWGDRDTEAF
TRBV9	ASSPLPGGLPGANVLT
TRBV11-2	ASSSEPTDMVYGYT
TRBV7-2	ASSLGLGSGNTIY
TRBV18	ASSPPGAYQPQH
TRBV4-1	ASSRLLSETQY
TRBV18	ASSPAQGDVQPQH
TRBV6-5	ASSYSGGWDVGELF
TRBV6-5	ASSYGQGKSGYT
TRBV4-3	ASSRGGRTEAF
TRBV9	ASTWLGGTTGELF
TRBV5-4	ASSARGGPYEQY
TRBV19	ASSPLEGAGELF
TRBV2	ASRPTGTSGGQRDTQY
TRBV19	ASRVADGYT
TRBV6-5	ASSYSQGAGNQPQH
TRBV6-1	ASKWEGAKGYT
TRBV18	ASSPPNRERTGNEQF
TRBV4-3	ASSQGLAGSYNEQF
TRBV5-1	ASSTSLAYNEQF
TRBV18	ASSPGLEETQY
TRBV29-1	TTSGGLGQGRAGELF
TRBV7-9	ASSPTGGTNEKLF
TRBV5-1	ASSSGQGANEQY
TRBV11-1	ASSLARQRNTEAF
TRBV6-6	ASSYGASNYGYT